Presented here are 28 T cell receptor beta chains from one specimen sequenced in a study of spatial heterogeneity in lung cancer (dated by TCRdb to 2018 to 2020). Library preparation was by 5' RACE. Sequencer: NextSeq 500. TCRdb ran its own pipeline on the public reads, namely fastp trimming at Q25 and MiXCR clone calling, and kept in-frame beta chains. A single entry per CDR3 protein holds the most common genes and DNA from its merged rows. The sample records around 30,000 distinct CDR3 sequences, roughly 5.6% of which are singletons. Clones ranked in the top ten supply 20% to 25% of the sample. Explained via the paper, the time point label denotes: blood at routine non-recurrence follow-up after resection. For TCR sequencing, whole RNA was extracted from tumor and nontumor lung tissue, or from cryopreserved PBMC samples, and no cell sorting was done. Here the sequenced sample was PBMCs, taken at follow-up. The receptors derive from a male donor with early-stage non-small cell lung cancer.

This clonotype was detected many times. This chain connects TRBV10-3 to TRBJ2-6, with D perhaps matching TRBD2 (5 bases). V lost 6 bases and J lost 2, with 11 bases in between. The V gene's germline CDR1 is ENHRY and CDR2 SYGVKD. This CDR3 is 15 amino acids long. The CDR3 region is CAISKGVTGANVLTF. DNA of the CDR3: TGTGCCATCAGCAAGGGAGTGACTGGGGCCAACGTCCTGACTTTC.

This clonotype has at least ten counts. The rearrangement uses TRBV18 and TRBJ1-1; D unresolved. V lost 3 bases, J lost 3 bases, and 11 bases lay in between. Germline assignment: CDR1 KGHSH and CDR2 LQKENI. The CDR3 spans 14 residues. CDR3 coding DNA: TGTGCCAGCTCACCGGATCTTTCCGACACTGAAGCTTTCTTT. It translates to CASSPDLSDTEAFF.

This clonotype was seen many times. Here the CDR3 DNA reads TGTGCCAGCAGTCCGGGGGAAAGAGAGACCCAGTACTTC. This codes for CASSPGERETQYF. This rearrangement joins TRBV12-3 or TRBV12-4 to TRBJ2-5, with a tentative D call TRBD2 (6 bases). The CDR3 is made up of 13 amino acids. With 5 bases removed from V and 4 bases from J, the gap between germline ends came to 11 bases.

At least ten counts were recorded for this clonotype. The rearrangement uses TRBV20-1 and TRBJ1-4; D gene uncertain. V was pared by 0 bases and J by 0 bases, with 5 bases between. The CDR3 runs to 14 residues. From germline, CDR1 is DFQATT and CDR2 SNEGSKA (reference sequence). CDR3 in amino acids: CSARDWTTNEKLFF. The CDR3 DNA is TGCAGTGCTAGAGATTGGACAACTAATGAAAAACTGTTTTTT.

This clonotype was detected ten times or more. The gene calls are TRBV29-1 and TRBJ1-5; possible D gene TRBD1, 5 bases. CDR1 is SQVTM, CDR2 ANQGSEA, per germline. Trimming removed 6 bases from V and 5 bases from J, with 11 bases in between. The CDR3 is 12 residues long. The CDR3 loop reads CSVGGSDQPQHF. CDR3 nucleotides: TGCAGCGTGGGGGGGAGCGATCAGCCCCAGCATTTT.

The rearrangement uses TRBV18 and TRBJ1-2; D may be TRBD1 (6 bases). Trimming removed 6 bases at V and 5 bases at J, with 19 bases between. The CDR3 spans 15 residues. The germline V gene encodes CDR1 KGHSH and CDR2 LQKENI. The CDR3 sequence: CASSPPSDSTYGYTF. The CDR3 nucleotides are TGTGCCAGCTCGCCGCCTTCGGACAGCACGTATGGCTACACCTTC.

This clonotype has more than one count but fewer than ten. This chain links TRBV20-1 with TRBJ2-7; D could derive from TRBD1 or TRBD2 (6 bases each). The CDR3 has 14 amino acids. V shed 1 base and J shed 5 bases, with 15 bases lying between them. Germline assignment: CDR1 DFQATT and CDR2 SNEGSKA (reference sequence). The CDR3 loop reads CSARGGAPSNEQYF. Written as DNA, the CDR3 is TGCAGTGCTAGAGGGGGGGCCCCGAGCAACGAGCAGTACTTC.

In this sample, this clonotype turned up many times. V is TRBV5-6 and J is TRBJ1-6; a weak D match, TRBD1 (5 bases). Germline lookup yields CDR1 SGHDT and CDR2 YYEEEE. This CDR3 spans 14 amino acids. V gave up 2 bases and J gave up 9 bases, with 12 bases separating them. The CDR3 protein is CASSFGQGISPLHF. In nucleotides, the CDR3 is TGTGCCAGCAGCTTTGGGCAGGGAATTTCACCCCTCCACTTT.

This chain connects TRBV20-1 to TRBJ1-1; no firm D call. Germline V gene lookup returns CDR1 DFQATT and CDR2 SNEGSKA (reference sequence). This CDR3 contains 14 residues. The V and J ends lost 2 bases and 1 base respectively, with 11 bases between them. CDR3 nucleotide sequence: TGCAGTGCTAGAATTTCAGTCGGGAACACTGAAGCTTTCTTT. Its protein product is CSARISVGNTEAFF.

This clonotype occurred many times. J is TRBJ2-1 and V is TRBV5-1; possibly TRBD1 for D (6 bases). Germline CDR1 is SGHRS and CDR2 is YFSETQ. The ends were cut back, 0 bases at V and 7 bases at J, with 11 bases in the middle. CDR3 length: 14 amino acids. The chain's CDR3 is CASSLEQGRNEQFF. The CDR3 DNA follows: TGCGCCAGCAGCTTGGAACAGGGACGAAATGAGCAGTTCTTC.

The table lists this clonotype with many counts. V is TRBV27 and J is TRBJ2-7, with D maybe TRBD2 (6 bases). This CDR3 region has 13 residues. V was clipped by 3 bases and J by 2 bases, with 8 bases between them. The germline gives CDR1 MNHEY, CDR2 SMNVEV (reference sequence). The CDR3 protein is CASSLGLTYEQYF. The CDR3 nucleotides are TGTGCCAGCAGTTTGGGACTTACCTACGAGCAGTACTTC.

In this sample, this clonotype turned up a few times. The V gene is TRBV6-2 or TRBV6-3, the J gene TRBJ2-3, with D perhaps matching TRBD2 (6 bases). V lost 4 bases, J lost 3 bases, and 14 bases lay in between. This CDR3 comprises 15 residues. Germline V lookup: CDR1 MNHEY, CDR2 SVGEGT. CDR3 residues: CASSFSPGVTDTQYF. The DNA of the CDR3 is TGTGCCAGCAGTTTCTCGCCGGGAGTGACAGATACGCAGTATTTT.

This clonotype was observed a handful of times. The chain has TRBV7-9 and TRBJ2-3; 7 bases align to TRBD1. This CDR3 region has 13 residues. Germline assignment: CDR1 SEHNR and CDR2 FQNEAQ (reference sequence). V was clipped by 1 base and J by 6 bases; unmatched bases: 1. DNA for the CDR3: TGTGCCAGCAGCTTAGAGGGGGCGGATACGCAGTATTTT. Protein: CASSLEGADTQYF.

This clonotype has a count of ten or more. V and J are TRBV7-2 and TRBJ2-3; 13 bases fit TRBD2. The germline V gene encodes CDR1 SGHTA and CDR2 FQGNSA. The CDR3 totals 16 residues. V gave up 4 bases and J gave up 1 base; unmatched junction bases: 2. CDR3 DNA sequence: TGTGCCAGCAGCTGGACTAGCGGGGGCCGCACAGATACGCAGTATTTT. Translated: CASSWTSGGRTDTQYF.

This clonotype was recorded many times. The V gene is TRBV6-2 or TRBV6-3, the J gene TRBJ1-1; D unclear. The V gene lost 0 bases and the J gene lost 4 bases, with 3 bases spanning the gap. There are 12 residues in the CDR3. CDR1 is MNHEY and CDR2 is SVGEGT in the germline V gene. This chain's CDR3 is CASSYSTTEAFF. The CDR3 nucleotides are TGTGCCAGCAGTTACTCGACCACTGAAGCTTTCTTT.

The chain has TRBV10-3 and TRBJ2-1; D may be TRBD2 (6 bases). Per germline, CDR1 ENHRY and CDR2 SYGVKD. Trimming left V 0 bases short and J 8 bases short, with 14 bases between. The CDR3 loop spans 15 amino acids. The CDR3 bases are TGTGCCATCAGTGAGTCAACGGGAGCTGGCGATGAGCAGTTCTTC. Translated, it gives CAISESTGAGDEQFF.

In this sample, this clonotype turned up many times. The chain recombines TRBV18 with TRBJ1-5; 10 nucleotides line up with TRBD1. V was pared by 4 bases and J by 5 bases, with 2 bases of the junction left unmatched. This CDR3 region has 14 residues. Germline V gene sequence: CDR1 KGHSH, CDR2 LQKENI. The CDR3 region has the DNA TGTGCCAGCTCACTGGGGACAGGGGATCAGCCCCAGCATTTT. This sequence encodes CASSLGTGDQPQHF.

This clonotype was picked up a small number of times. The rearrangement uses TRBV20-1 and TRBJ1-5; the D gene is possibly TRBD1 (5 bases). The CDR3 has 14 amino acids. V lost 0 bases and J 7 bases, leaving 13 bases between the germline ends. Germline CDR1 reads DFQATT; CDR2 reads SNEGSKA (reference sequence). The CDR3 DNA reads TGCAGTGCTAGAGATAATCAGGGAGAACAGCCCCAGCATTTT. Protein: CSARDNQGEQPQHF.

This clonotype was seen ten or more times. The rearrangement joins TRBV20-1 to TRBJ1-4, with a tentative D call TRBD1 (5 bases). This CDR3 has 14 residues. The V and J ends lost 4 bases and 4 bases respectively, with 13 bases between them. The V gene's germline CDR1 is DFQATT and CDR2 SNEGSKA (reference sequence). This CDR3 is CSAMRQPSNEKLFF. DNA of the CDR3: TGCAGTGCTATGCGACAGCCCAGTAATGAAAAACTGTTTTTT.

This clonotype was picked up many times. The chain combines TRBV7-2 with TRBJ1-1; TRBD1 matches at 8 bases. This CDR3 has 15 amino acids. After removal of 5 bases from V and 5 bases from J, the junction contained 10 bases not matched to a gene. Germline V gene lookup returns CDR1 SGHTA and CDR2 FQGNSA. In DNA, the CDR3 is TGTGCCAGCAGCGGAGGACAGGGAGTTTTTACTGAAGCTTTCTTT. Translation gives CASSGGQGVFTEAFF.

The chain carries TRBV7-8 and TRBJ1-1, with D unclear. Germline V gene lookup returns CDR1 SGHVS and CDR2 FQNEAQ. Between the trimmed V and J ends, which lost 4 bases and 0 bases, there was a span of 9 bases. CDR3 length: 14 residues. The CDR3 loop is CASSSQNLNTEAFF. As DNA, the CDR3 is TGTGCCAGCAGCTCCCAGAACTTGAACACTGAAGCTTTCTTT.

This clonotype was observed many times. The CDR3 bases are TGTGCCAGCAGCGCGGGGACTAGCGGGATCTACGAGCAGTACGTC. Its protein product is CASSAGTSGIYEQYV. The chain uses TRBV6-2 or TRBV6-3 and TRBJ2-7, with 13 bases aligning to TRBD2. V gave up 6 bases and J gave up 3 bases; unmatched junction bases: 5. The CDR3 contains 15 residues. Germline values: CDR1 MNHEY, CDR2 SVGEGT.

The chain is built from TRBV4-2 and TRBJ2-1, with TRBD1 matching 10 bases. There are 16 residues in the CDR3. From germline, CDR1 is LGHNA and CDR2 YNFKEQ. The CDR3 here is CPTWGQGTRYYNEQFF. The CDR3 nucleotides are TGTCCGACGTGGGGACAGGGGACTCGCTACTACAATGAGCAGTTCTTC.

Turning to this clonotype: A much larger clone differs by one base, so this may be a read error. The chain links TRBV30 to TRBJ1-5; 7 bases map to TRBD1. Germline V CDR1 and CDR2: GTSNPN, SVGIG (reference sequence). The CDR3 consists of 13 residues. The DNA of the CDR3 is TGTGCCCGGAGTACAGGGGAGGATCAGCCCCAGCATTTT. It yields the protein CARSTGEDQPQHF.

This clonotype appeared many times. The gene calls are TRBV9 and TRBJ2-7; D ambiguous. Germline CDR1 SGDLS, CDR2 YYNGEE. Trimming shortened V by 0 bases and J by 6 bases, and 16 bases separated the two germline ends. The CDR3 spans 15 residues. The CDR3 DNA reads TGTGCCAGCAGCGTAGAGTGGGAATTAGCTAGCGAGCAGTACGTC. It yields the protein CASSVEWELASEQYV.

The V gene is TRBV7-2, the J gene TRBJ2-5; D call uncertain. This CDR3 comprises 16 residues. Germline V CDR1 and CDR2: SGHTA, FQGNSA. The V and J ends lost 5 bases and 1 base respectively, with 17 bases between them. The CDR3 bases are TGTGCCAGCAGCGACCAGTCTCTATTACCCCAAGAGACCCAGTACTTC. Its protein product is CASSDQSLLPQETQYF. The full variable domain, completed using reference TRBV7-2 and TRBJ2-5, is GAGVSQSPSNKVTEKGKDVELRCDPISGHTALYWYRQSLGQGLEFLIYFQGNSAPDKSGLPSDRFSAERTGGSVSTLTIQRTQQEDSAVYLCASSDQSLLPQETQYFGPGTRLLVL.

This clonotype was seen at least ten times. V and J are TRBV7-2 and TRBJ1-1; D is perhaps TRBD1 (5 bases). Germline V gene data show CDR1 as SGHTA and CDR2 as FQGNSA. The CDR3 runs to 16 residues. V shed 4 bases and J shed 4 bases, with 19 bases lying between them. CDR3 amino acids: CASSYTGGVDVTEAFF. CDR3 nucleotides: TGTGCCAGCAGCTATACGGGAGGGGTGGATGTCACTGAAGCTTTCTTT.

This clonotype has more than one count but fewer than ten. As the CDR3 is not closed by the conserved phenylalanine or tryptophan, this likely results from a read error. The rearrangement uses TRBV9 and TRBJ2-1, with D perhaps TRBD1 (6 bases). The V end lost 2 bases, the J end lost 8 bases, and 17 bases lay between the germline ends. The CDR3 is 15 amino acids. Germline CDR1 reads SGDLS; CDR2 reads YYNGEE. The CDR3: CASSVGVGQHDEQFS. DNA of the CDR3: TGTGCCAGCAGCGTTGGTGTTGGACAGCACGATGAGCAGTTCTCC.